This T cell receptor beta chain was retrieved from a study of shared clonotypes between healthy human individuals (dated by TCRdb to the early 2020s). Some background on the complete study: The cohort included three men and a couple of women between 18 and 49 years of age. For each donor, three plates each were used for CD4 naive and CD4 memory, two plates were used for CD8 naive, and one plate was used for CD8 memory. To estimate repertoire size and how much clonotype sharing occurs between individuals, the study deeply sequenced the blood TCR repertoires of 5 or 6 healthy adults. Libraries were prepared and TCR repertoires were sequenced by different laboratories using diverse techniques, in order to increase sequencing depth and limit assay-specific biases. Leukapheresis yielded between about 0.94 and 10 billion PBMCs per donor. Broader findings and caveats from the paper: Estimated clonotype richness was generally larger for naive than for memory subsets. Incomplete sequencing was indicated by rarefaction of sorted-subset datasets, despite the large sequencing depth. Because the study included only a small number of donors, the genetic and exposure-history diversity represented was limited. Pairwise subsampling indicated that sequencing depth was expected to affect the degree of clonotype sharing among donors. Only blood was sampled, and tissue TCR repertoires likely differ from those in blood. When a handful of donors were compared, the shared fraction of clonotypes was about 5% for naive CD4, around 3.6% for naive CD8, roughly 2.5% for memory CD4, and 0.35% to 0.4% for memory CD8. Higher generation probabilities were observed for clonotypes shared by all four sorted-subset donors than for non-shared clonotypes.

Using the deep immunoSEQ assay, TCR CDR3 regions were amplified from genomic DNA by multiplex PCR. Extracted genomic DNA from each cell subset was distributed evenly across all wells of several immunoSEQ 96-well plates, and each plate was treated as a replicate. For sorted subsets, around 200 ng genomic DNA, equal to some 30,000 T cell genomes, was loaded into each replicate PCR. The purified libraries were quantified using a Qubit 3.0 fluorometer, sized with a Bioanalyzer 2100, and then quantified again using the KAPA Library Quantification kit. Every immunoSEQ 96-well plate was sequenced on a separate single-read 150-cycle Illumina NextSeq 550 flow cell. Concerning the study's data processing: Because the immunoSEQ output held only junctional sequences and lacked quality scores, the filtering could not match the filtering applied to full-length reads. Sequences were annotated with PyIR, a Python wrapper for IgBLAST v1.9, using IMGT germline references to assign V/J genes and CDR3. Reads with weak V/J assignments (E-value above 1e-6), missing CDR3, stop codons, out-of-frame junctions, or ambiguous translated residues were removed. V3J clonotypes were defined by identical inferred V gene, J gene, and CDR3 amino acid sequence. The percentage overlap between two repertoires was calculated by dividing the number of shared unique clonotypes by the size of the smaller repertoire. Richness of each repertoire was evaluated using RTK rarefaction, the Chao1 estimator, and Recon v2.1 estimates of unobserved clonotypes. For all TCRbeta clonotypes obtained by the gDNA method from a few donors, generation probabilities were computed with OLGA. Not all clones reach the TCRdb copy of this immuneACCESS table, which keeps in-frame sequences only. Checked studies attribute under half of the gap to unresolved V genes and leave the rest unexplained. For V, J and clone size, that table is used; D and trimming come from the DNA. For this sample the table gives millions of clones, of which 90% to 95% were detected only once. Roughly 0.13% of the sample is held by the ten biggest clonotypes.

The count of this clone is one. Its antigen is currently not known. No clone much larger than this one lies a single base away; base qualities are absent. Distinct nucleotide sequences in the sample also encode this CDR3. CDR1 and CDR2, per the germline V gene (reference sequence), are SGHNT and YYREEE. V and J lose 0 bases and 3 bases, and a span of 5 bases separates them. Reading from cysteine to phenylalanine, the CDR3 counts 13 amino acids. The read is trimmed to its CDR3 DNA, 39 bases read in frame from base 1. The donors were healthy, HIV-negative adults who had no recently reported acute infections or vaccinations. Only Caucasian adults living in Nashville, Tennessee, USA were represented among the donors. CD4+ T cells were enriched through magnetic negative selection, after which naive cells were positively selected on CD45RA and the remaining negative fraction served as the memory subset. Blood was collected by leukapheresis, and PBMCs were isolated by Ficoll-Histopaque density gradient centrifugation and then cryopreserved in liquid nitrogen vapor phase. Analytical flow cytometry was used to check the purity and quantity of each magnetically sorted T cell population. Genomic DNA was isolated from every sorted fraction and measured by UV absorbance on a Nanodrop 2000c.

This clonotype was sampled from a young man in good health. The sequence links TRBV5-4 to TRBJ2-3; too little of a D gene remains to name it. Sequencing used naive CD4+ T cells sorted from blood. The meaning of the sample's cell subset or site label: CD45RA+ positively selected. The CDR3 loop reads CASSLGGTDTQYF. The DNA sequence is given as TGTGCCAGCAGCTTGGGGGGTACAGATACGCAGTATTTT.